The entry below gives a single T cell receptor beta chain sequence along with its context. Its matching antigen is unknown. 5'RACE, which relied on constant-segment primers, yielded TCR alpha and TCR beta cDNA libraries carrying sample barcodes and UMIs. TCRdb analysed the 5' RACE reads with MiXCR anew, one entry per CDR3 protein. The top ten hold around 27% of the sample, which has fewer than 140,000 distinct CDR3 sequences, around 12% seen once. The data stem from a study of T-cell memory formation after mild COVID-19. Study-level findings and limits: Pre-infection memory held some responding clones, suggesting pre-existing cross-reactive T cells responded. Researchers could not confirm that second-wave clones peaking on day 37 targeted SARS-CoV-2.

This CDR3 is built from 16 residues. The V gene end was trimmed by 6 bases and the J gene end by 3 bases; junction bases not matched to a gene: 5. The chain combines TRBV12-3 or TRBV12-4 with TRBJ2-1, with 13 bases matching TRBD2. The source of this sequence is an adult woman who had mild COVID-19 (a few samples of this study predate the infection). Cell type and time point are not known. Source material: PBMCs or a T cell subset sorted from them (not recorded which). The CDR3 reads CASSIGTSGVYNEQFF. Written as DNA, the CDR3 is TGTGCCAGCAGCATCGGGACTAGCGGGGTCTACAATGAGCAGTTCTTC.